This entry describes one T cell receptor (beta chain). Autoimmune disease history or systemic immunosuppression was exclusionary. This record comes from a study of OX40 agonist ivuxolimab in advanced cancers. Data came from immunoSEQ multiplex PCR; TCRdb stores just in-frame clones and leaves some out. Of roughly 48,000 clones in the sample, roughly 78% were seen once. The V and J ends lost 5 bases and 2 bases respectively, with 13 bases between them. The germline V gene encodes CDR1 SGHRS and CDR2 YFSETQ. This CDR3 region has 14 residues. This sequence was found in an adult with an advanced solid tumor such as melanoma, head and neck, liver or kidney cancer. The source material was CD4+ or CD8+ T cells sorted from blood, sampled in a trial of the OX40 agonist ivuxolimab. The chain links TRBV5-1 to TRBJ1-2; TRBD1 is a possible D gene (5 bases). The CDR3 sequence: CASRWGRSNYGYTF. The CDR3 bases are TGCGCCAGCAGGTGGGGACGGAGCAACTATGGCTACACCTTC.